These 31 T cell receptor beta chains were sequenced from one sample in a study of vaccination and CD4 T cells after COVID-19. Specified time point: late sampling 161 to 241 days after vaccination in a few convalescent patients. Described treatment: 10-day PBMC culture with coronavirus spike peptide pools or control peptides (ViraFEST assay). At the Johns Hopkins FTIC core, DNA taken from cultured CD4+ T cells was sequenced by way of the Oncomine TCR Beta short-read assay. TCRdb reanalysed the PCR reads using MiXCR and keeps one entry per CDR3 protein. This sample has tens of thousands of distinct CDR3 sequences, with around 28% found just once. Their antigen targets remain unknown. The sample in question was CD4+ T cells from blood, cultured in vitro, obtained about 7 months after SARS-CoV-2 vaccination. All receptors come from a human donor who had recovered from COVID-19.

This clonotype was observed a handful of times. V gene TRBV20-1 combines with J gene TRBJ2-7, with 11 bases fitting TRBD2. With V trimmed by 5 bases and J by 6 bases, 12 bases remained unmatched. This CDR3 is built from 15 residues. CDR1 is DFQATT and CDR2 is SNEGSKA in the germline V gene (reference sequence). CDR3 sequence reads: CSAPPGGLAGGEQYF. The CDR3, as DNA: TGCAGTGCTCCCCCCGGGGGGCTAGCGGGAGGCGAGCAGTACTTC.

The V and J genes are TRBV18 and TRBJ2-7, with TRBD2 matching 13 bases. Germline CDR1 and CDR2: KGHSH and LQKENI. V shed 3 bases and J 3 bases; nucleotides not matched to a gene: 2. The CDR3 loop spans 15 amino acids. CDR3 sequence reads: CASSPWTSGSYEQYF. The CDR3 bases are TGTGCCAGCTCACCCTGGACTAGCGGGAGCTACGAGCAGTACTTC.

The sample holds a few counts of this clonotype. The CDR3 sequence is CASSVAGGIPDTQYF. The CDR3 DNA is TGTGCCAGCAGTGTTGCGGGAGGAATCCCAGATACGCAGTATTTT. The rearrangement links TRBV6-1 to TRBJ2-3; TRBD2 matches at 8 bases. Germline CDR1 reads MNHNS; CDR2 reads SASEGT. V dropped 4 bases and J dropped 4; count of bases not matched to a gene: 7. CDR3 length: 15 amino acids.

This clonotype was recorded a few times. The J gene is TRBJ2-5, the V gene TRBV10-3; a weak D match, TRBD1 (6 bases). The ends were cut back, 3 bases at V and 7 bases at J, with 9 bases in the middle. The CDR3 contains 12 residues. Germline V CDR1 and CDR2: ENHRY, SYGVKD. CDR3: CAISEDRTTQYF. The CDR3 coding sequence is TGTGCCATCAGTGAAGACAGGACGACCCAGTACTTC.

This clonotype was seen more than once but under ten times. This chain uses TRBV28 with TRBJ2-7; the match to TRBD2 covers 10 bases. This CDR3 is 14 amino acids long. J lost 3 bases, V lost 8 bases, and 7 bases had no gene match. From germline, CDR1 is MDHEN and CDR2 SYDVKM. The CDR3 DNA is TGTGCCAGCCACCCAGCGGGAGGGGACTACGAGCAGTACTTC. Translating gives CASHPAGGDYEQYF.

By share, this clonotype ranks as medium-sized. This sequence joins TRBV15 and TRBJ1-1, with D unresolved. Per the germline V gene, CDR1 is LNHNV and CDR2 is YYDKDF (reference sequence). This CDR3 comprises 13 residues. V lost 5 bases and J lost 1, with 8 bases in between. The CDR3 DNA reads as TGTGCCACCAGCCACTACCGGAACACTGAAGCTTTCTTT. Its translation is CATSHYRNTEAFF.

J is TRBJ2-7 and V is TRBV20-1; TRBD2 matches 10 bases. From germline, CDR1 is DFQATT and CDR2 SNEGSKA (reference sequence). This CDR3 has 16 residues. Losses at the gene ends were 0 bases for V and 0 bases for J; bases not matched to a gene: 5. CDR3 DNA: TGCAGTGCTAGAGATTCGGCTAGCGGGAGCTCCTACGAGCAGTACTTC. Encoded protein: CSARDSASGSSYEQYF.

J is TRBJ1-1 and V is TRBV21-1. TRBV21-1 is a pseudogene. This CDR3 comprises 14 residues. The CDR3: CASSPQTLSTEAFF. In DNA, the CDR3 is TGTGCCAGCAGCCCGCAAACCTTGAGCACTGAAGCTTTCTTT.

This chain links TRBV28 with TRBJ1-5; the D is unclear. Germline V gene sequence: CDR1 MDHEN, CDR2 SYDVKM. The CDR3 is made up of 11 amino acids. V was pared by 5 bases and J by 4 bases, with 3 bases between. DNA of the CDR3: TGTGCCAGCAGTCAGAATCAGCCCCAGCATTTT. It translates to CASSQNQPQHF.

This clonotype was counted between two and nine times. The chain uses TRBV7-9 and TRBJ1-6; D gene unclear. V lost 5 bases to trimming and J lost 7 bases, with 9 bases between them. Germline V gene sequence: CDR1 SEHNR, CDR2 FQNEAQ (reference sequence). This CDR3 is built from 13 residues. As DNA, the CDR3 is TGTGCCAGCAGCCCTCAACCGAATTCACCCCTCCACTTT. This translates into CASSPQPNSPLHF.

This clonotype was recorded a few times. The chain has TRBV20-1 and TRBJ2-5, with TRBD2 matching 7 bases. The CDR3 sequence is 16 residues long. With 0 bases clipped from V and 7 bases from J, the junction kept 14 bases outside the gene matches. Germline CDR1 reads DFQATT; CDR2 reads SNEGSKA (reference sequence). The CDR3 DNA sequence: TGCAGTGCTAGAGACGGGAGGAGTTGGTTTCGCGGGACCCAGTACTTC. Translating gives CSARDGRSWFRGTQYF.

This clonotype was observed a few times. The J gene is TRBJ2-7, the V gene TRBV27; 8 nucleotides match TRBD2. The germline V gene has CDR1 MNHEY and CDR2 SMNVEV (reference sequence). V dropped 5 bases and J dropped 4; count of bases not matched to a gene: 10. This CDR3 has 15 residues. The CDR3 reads CASSPRGAGVYEQYF. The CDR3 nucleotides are TGTGCCAGCAGTCCCCGGGGAGCGGGAGTATACGAGCAGTACTTC.

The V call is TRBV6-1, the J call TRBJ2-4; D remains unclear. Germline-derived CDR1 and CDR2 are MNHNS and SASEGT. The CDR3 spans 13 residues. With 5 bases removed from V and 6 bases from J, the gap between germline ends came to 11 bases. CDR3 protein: CASSNGPGNIQYF. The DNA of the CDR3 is TGTGCCAGCAGTAACGGTCCTGGAAACATTCAGTACTTC.

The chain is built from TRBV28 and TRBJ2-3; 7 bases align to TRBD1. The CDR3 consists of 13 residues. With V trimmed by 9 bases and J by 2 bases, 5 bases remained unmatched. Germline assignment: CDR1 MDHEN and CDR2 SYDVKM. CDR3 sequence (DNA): TGTGCCAGTTGGGACAGACTCACAGATACGCAGTATTTT. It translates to CASWDRLTDTQYF.

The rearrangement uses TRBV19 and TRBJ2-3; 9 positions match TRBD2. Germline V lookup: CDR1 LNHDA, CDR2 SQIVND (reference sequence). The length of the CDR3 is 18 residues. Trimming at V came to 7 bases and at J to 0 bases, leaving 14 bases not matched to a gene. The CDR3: CASTPSASGAPSTDTQYF. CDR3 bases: TGTGCCAGTACCCCATCCGCTAGCGGGGCACCAAGCACAGATACGCAGTATTTT.

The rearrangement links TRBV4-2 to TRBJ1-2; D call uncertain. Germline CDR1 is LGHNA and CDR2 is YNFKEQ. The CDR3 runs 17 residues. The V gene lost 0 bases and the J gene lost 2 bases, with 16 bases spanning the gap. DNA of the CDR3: TGTGCCAGCAGCCAAGATCTGAGGGATCGGGCGAACTATGGCTACACCTTC. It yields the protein CASSQDLRDRANYGYTF.

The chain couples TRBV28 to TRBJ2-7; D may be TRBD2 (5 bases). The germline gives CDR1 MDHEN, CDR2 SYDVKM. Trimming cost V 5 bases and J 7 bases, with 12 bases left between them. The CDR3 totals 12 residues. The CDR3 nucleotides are TGTGCCAGCAGTCCCTACACGGGGGAGCAGTACTTC. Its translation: CASSPYTGEQYF.

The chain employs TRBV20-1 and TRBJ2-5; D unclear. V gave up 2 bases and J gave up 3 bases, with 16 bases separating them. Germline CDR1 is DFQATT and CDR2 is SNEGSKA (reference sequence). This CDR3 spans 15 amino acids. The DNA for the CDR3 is TGCAGTGCTAGAAACCCCTCTCAGGAAGAAGAGACCCAGTACTTC. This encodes CSARNPSQEEETQYF.

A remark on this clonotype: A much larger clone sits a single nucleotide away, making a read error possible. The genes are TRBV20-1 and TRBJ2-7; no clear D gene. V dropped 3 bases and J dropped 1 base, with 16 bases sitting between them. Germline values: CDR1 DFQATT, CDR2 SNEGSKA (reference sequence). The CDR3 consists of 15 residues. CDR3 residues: CSASSLPESSYEQYF. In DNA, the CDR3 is TGCAGTGCTAGCTCTCTACCAGAATCATCCTACGAGCAGTACTTC.

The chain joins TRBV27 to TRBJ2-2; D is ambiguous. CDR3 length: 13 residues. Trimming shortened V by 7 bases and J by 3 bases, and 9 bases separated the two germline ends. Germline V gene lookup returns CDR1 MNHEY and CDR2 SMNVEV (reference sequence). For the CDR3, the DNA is TGTGCCAGCAACCACGGACACACCGGGGAGCTGTTTTTT. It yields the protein CASNHGHTGELFF.

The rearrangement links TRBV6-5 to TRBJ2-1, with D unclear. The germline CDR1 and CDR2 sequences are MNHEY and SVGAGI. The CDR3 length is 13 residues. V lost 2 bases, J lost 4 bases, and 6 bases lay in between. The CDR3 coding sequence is TGTGCCAGCAGTTACGATCGATACAATGAGCAGTTCTTC. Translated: CASSYDRYNEQFF.

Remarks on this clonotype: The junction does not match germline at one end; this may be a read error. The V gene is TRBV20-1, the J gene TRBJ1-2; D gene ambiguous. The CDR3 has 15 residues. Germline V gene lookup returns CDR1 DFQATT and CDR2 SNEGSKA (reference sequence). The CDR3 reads CSTRVEAGLSYGYTF. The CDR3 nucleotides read TGCAGTACTAGAGTGGAAGCTGGTTTGAGCTATGGCTACACCTTC.

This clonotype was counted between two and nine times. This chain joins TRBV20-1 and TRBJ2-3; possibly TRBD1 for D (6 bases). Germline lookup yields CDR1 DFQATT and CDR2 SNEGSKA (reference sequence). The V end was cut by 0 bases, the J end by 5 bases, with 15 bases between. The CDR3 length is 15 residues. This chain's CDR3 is CSARDFVGGVDTQYF. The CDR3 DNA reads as TGCAGTGCTAGAGATTTCGTAGGGGGAGTAGATACGCAGTATTTT.

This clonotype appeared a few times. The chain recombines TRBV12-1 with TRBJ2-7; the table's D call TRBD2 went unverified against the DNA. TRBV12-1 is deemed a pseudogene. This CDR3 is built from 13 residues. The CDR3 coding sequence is TGTGCCAGCAGACTAGCGGACTCCTACGAGCAGTACTTC. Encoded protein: CASRLADSYEQYF.

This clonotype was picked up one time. CDR3 in DNA: TGTGCCACCAGTGATTTCGGCCTAGCGAACACCGGGGAGCTGTTTTTT. It is translated as CATSDFGLANTGELFF. The rearrangement uses TRBV24-1 and TRBJ2-2; D gene uncertain. Germline loops: CDR1 KGHDR, CDR2 SFDVKD. The CDR3 runs to 16 residues. Trimming pared 1 base from V and 0 bases from J, leaving 8 bases between.

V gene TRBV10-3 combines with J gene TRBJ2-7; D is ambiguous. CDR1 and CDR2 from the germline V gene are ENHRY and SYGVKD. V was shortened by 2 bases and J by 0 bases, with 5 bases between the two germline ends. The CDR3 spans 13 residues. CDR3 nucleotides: TGTGCCATCAGTGAGGTCGGCTCCTACGAGCAGTACTTC. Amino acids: CAISEVGSYEQYF.

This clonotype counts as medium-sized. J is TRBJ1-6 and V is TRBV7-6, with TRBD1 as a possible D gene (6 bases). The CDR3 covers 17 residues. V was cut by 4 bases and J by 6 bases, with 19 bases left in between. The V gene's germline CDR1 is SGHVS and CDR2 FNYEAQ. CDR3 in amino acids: CASSSSPTGMSNSPLHF. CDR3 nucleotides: TGTGCCAGCAGCTCTTCCCCTACAGGGATGAGTAATTCACCCCTCCACTTT.

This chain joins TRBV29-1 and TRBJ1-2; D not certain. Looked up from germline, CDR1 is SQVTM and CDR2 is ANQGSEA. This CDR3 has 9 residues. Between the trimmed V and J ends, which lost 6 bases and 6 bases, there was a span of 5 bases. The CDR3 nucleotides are TGCAGCGTCGTGGATGGCTACACCTTC. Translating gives CSVVDGYTF.

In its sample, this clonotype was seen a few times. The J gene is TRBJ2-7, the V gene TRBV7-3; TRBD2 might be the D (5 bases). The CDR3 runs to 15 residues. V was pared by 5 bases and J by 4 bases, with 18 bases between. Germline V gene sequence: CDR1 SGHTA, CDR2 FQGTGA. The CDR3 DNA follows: TGTGCCAGCAGCCCGGAAGGAACACTAGTATACGAGCAGTACTTC. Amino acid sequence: CASSPEGTLVYEQYF.

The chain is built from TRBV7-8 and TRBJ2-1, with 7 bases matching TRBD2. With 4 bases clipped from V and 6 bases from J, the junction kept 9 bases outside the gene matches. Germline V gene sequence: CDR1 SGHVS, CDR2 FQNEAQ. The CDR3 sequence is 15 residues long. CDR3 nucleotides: TGTGCCAGCAGCTCCTACGGGAGGTCTGGCAATGAGCAGTTCTTC. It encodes CASSSYGRSGNEQFF.

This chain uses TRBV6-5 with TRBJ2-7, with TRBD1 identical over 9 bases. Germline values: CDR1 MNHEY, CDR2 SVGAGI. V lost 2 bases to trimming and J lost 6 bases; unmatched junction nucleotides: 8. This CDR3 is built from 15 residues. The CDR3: CASSYTHRGRVEQYF. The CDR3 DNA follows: TGTGCCAGCAGTTACACGCACAGGGGGCGGGTCGAGCAGTACTTC.